A selection of T cell receptor beta chains follows, all from one sample in a study of blood T cell repertoires in COVID-19. The assay was immunoSEQ multiplex PCR, and TCRdb's table has in-frame clones only and misses some. In the table there are a few hundred thousand clones, around four fifths of which are singletons. The sequencing sample was made of peripheral blood. These receptors were obtained from a man between 25 and 39 years old with active or convalescent COVID-19. The CDR3 runs from the conserved cysteine through the conserved F or W. A D gene is named only where the DNA matches it firmly. A clone size is listed for some rows: how often the clone was seen (once, few, many), or a class if it is expanded.

- | TRBJ2-7 | 15 | TRBV29-1 | - | TGCAGCGTTAACCTCCGGGACTTAGGGACCTACGAGCAGTACTTC | CSVNLRDLGTYEQYF
- | TRBJ1-6 | 13 | TRBV15 | - | TGTGCCACCAGCAGGGAATGGGACTTGCCCCTCCACTTT | CATSREWDLPLHF
once | TRBJ2-1 | 18 | TRBV10-1 | TRBD2 | TGCGCCAGCAGTGAGTTTACTAGCGACATGAGCTCCTACAATGAGCAGTTCTTC | CASSEFTSDMSSYNEQFF
once | TRBJ1-2 | 13 | TRBV19 | - | TGTGCCAGTAGTCTTGGGCCCTTCTATGGCTACACCTTC | CASSLGPFYGYTF
- | TRBJ2-1 | 13 | TRBV3-1/TRBV3-2 | - | TGTGCCAGCAGCCAAGTCGGACTCCTCGAGCAGTTCTTC | CASSQVGLLEQFF
- | TRBJ2-4 | 16 | TRBV19 | TRBD1 | TGTGCCAGTAGTGTCGACAGGGCTCTAGCCAAAAACATTCAGTACTTC | CASSVDRALAKNIQYF
- | TRBJ2-1 | 15 | TRBV19 | TRBD1 | TGTGCCAGTAGTCTCCGGGACAGATCCTACAATGAGCAGTTCTTC | CASSLRDRSYNEQFF
- | TRBJ2-1 | 14 | TRBV19 | - | TGTGCCAGTAGTATAGGGGGCAGTAGGAATGAGCAGTTCTTC | CASSIGGSRNEQFF
- | TRBJ2-1 | 14 | TRBV20-1 | TRBD2 | TGCAGTGCTAGTAGCACGACTAGCGCCAATGAGCAGTTCTTC | CSASSTTSANEQFF
- | TRBJ2-7 | 15 | TRBV6-5 | - | TGTGCCAGCAGTATTTACGAGGGAAAGAGGGTCGAGCAGTACTTC | CASSIYEGKRVEQYF
- | TRBJ2-7 | 12 | TRBV3-1/TRBV3-2 | - | TGTGCCAGCAGGGGGGGAACCTACGAGCAGTACTTC | CASRGGTYEQYF
once | TRBJ2-3 | 11 | TRBV7-9 | - | TGTGCCAGCAGCTTCTCAGATACGCAGTATTTT | CASSFSDTQYF
- | TRBJ1-5 | 15 | TRBV6-5 | - | TGTGCCAGCAGTTCCTTCGGGGGAAAGGGTCAGCCCCAGCATTTT | CASSSFGGKGQPQHF
- | TRBJ1-5 | 19 | TRBV7-6 | - | TGTGCCAGCAGCTTGGGTGGGCTATGGGACACTGGTAGCAATCAGCCCCAGCATTTT | CASSLGGLWDTGSNQPQHF
once | TRBJ2-1 | 15 | TRBV6-5 | - | TGTGCCAGCAGTTACTCGATTATGGGGCGCAGAGAGCAGTTCTTC | CASSYSIMGRREQFF
- | TRBJ2-7 | 12 | TRBV2 | - | TGTGCCAGCAGCCAACCGGGGTACGAGCAGTACTTC | CASSQPGYEQYF
- | TRBJ1-1 | 13 | TRBV12-3/TRBV12-4 | - | TGTGCCAGCAGTTTAATAGGGGACACTGAAGCTTTCTTT | CASSLIGDTEAFF
- | TRBJ1-1 | 13 | TRBV30 | TRBD1 | TGTGCCTGGGACAGGGGTCTGAACACTGAAGCTTTCTTT | CAWDRGLNTEAFF
few | TRBJ2-7 | 15 | TRBV14 | - | TGTGCCAGCAGCCAAGATTTTAAGCGGGCCCTAGGAGGGTACTTC | CASSQDFKRALGGYF
- | TRBJ1-5 | 15 | TRBV5-1 | TRBD1 | TGCGCCAGCAGCCCAGGACAGGCTAACAAGGAGCCCCAGCATTTT | CASSPGQANKEPQHF
- | TRBJ2-3 | 15 | TRBV7-3 | - | TGTGCCAGCAGCTTAATCGGAGGGAGCACAGATACGCAGTATTTT | CASSLIGGSTDTQYF
- | TRBJ1-1 | 14 | TRBV19 | - | TGTGCCAGTAGTATAGATCTACTTAACACTGAAGCTTTCTTT | CASSIDLLNTEAFF
- | TRBJ1-1 | 14 | TRBV7-2 | TRBD1 | TGTGCCAGCAGCCGGACAGGGGTTACCACTGAAGCTTTCTTT | CASSRTGVTTEAFF
few | TRBJ2-5 | 15 | TRBV5-4 | TRBD1 | TGTGCCAGCAGCTTGGAACAGGGGGTCCAAGAGACCCAGTACTTC | CASSLEQGVQETQYF
- | TRBJ1-5 | 14 | TRBV11-2 | TRBD1 | TGTGCCAGCAGCTTAGCCGGGAACAGGGGGCCCCAGCATTTT | CASSLAGNRGPQHF
- | TRBJ2-4 | 15 | TRBV7-6 | - | TGTGCCAGCAGCTTGGGTCCGGACTTCAAAAACATTCAGTACTTC | CASSLGPDFKNIQYF
- | TRBJ2-7 | 14 | TRBV5-1 | TRBD1 | TGCGCCAGCAGCCCCGGGACAGTCACCTACGAGCAGTACTTC | CASSPGTVTYEQYF
- | TRBJ1-5 | 15 | TRBV15 | - | TGTGCCACCAGCACCGGCAGGATCTTCAATCAGCCCCAGCATTTT | CATSTGRIFNQPQHF
- | TRBJ1-5 | 15 | TRBV5-6 | TRBD1 | TGTGCCAGCAGCGTGACAGGGGGCAACGGCCAGCCCCAGCATTTT | CASSVTGGNGQPQHF
- | TRBJ1-5 | 14 | TRBV3-1/TRBV3-2 | - | TGTGCCAGCAGCCAGCCTCAGGGGAACCAGCCCCAGCATTTT | CASSQPQGNQPQHF
- | TRBJ2-7 | 14 | TRBV6-1 | - | TGTGCCAGCAGTGAAGTGACTCACGGCTACGAGCAGTACTTC | CASSEVTHGYEQYF
- | TRBJ1-1 | 14 | TRBV7-2 | TRBD1 | TGTGCCAGCAGCTTTGGACAGGGGGCGATTGAAGCTTTCTTT | CASSFGQGAIEAFF
- | TRBJ2-7 | 11 | TRBV29-1 | - | TGCAGCGTTGGACAGATCTACGAGCAGTACTTC | CSVGQIYEQYF
- | TRBJ1-2 | 14 | TRBV11-2 | - | TGTGCCAGCAGCTTAGACAGGGGTAACTATGGCTACACCTTC | CASSLDRGNYGYTF
once | TRBJ2-1 | 14 | TRBV30 | TRBD1 | TGTGCCTGGGACCGGGACAGGGGGAACAATGAGCAGTTCTTC | CAWDRDRGNNEQFF
- | TRBJ1-6 | 16 | TRBV5-4 | TRBD1 | TGTGCCAGCAGTTCGACAGGGAAATCCTATAATTCACCCCTCCACTTT | CASSSTGKSYNSPLHF
- | TRBJ2-3 | 13 | TRBV14 | - | TGTGCCAGCAGGCTGGGGGGAACAGATACGCAGTATTTT | CASRLGGTDTQYF
- | TRBJ1-6 | 14 | TRBV7-2 | - | TGTGCCAGCAGCTTAGGACAGGAGAATTCACCCCTCCACTTT | CASSLGQENSPLHF
- | TRBJ1-1 | 15 | TRBV28 | - | TGTGCCAGCAGTTTAGGAGGGTATATGAACACTGAAGCTTTCTTT | CASSLGGYMNTEAFF
- | TRBJ1-2 | 17 | TRBV18 | TRBD1 | TGTGCCAGCTCACCACGCGTCCCAGGGGGCGAGGGGAGTGGCTACACCTTC | CASSPRVPGGEGSGYTF
- | TRBJ2-2 | 15 | TRBV29-1 | TRBD1 | TGCAGCGTTGCATTGACAGGGCCGAACACCGGGGAGCTGTTTTTT | CSVALTGPNTGELFF
- | TRBJ1-1 | 13 | TRBV11-3 | - | TGTGCCAGCAGCGCGGCGGGGTACACTGAAGCTTTCTTT | CASSAAGYTEAFF
- | TRBJ2-1 | 14 | TRBV2 | - | TGTGCCAGCAATAGGGCAGGGGACTACAATGAGCAGTTCTTC | CASNRAGDYNEQFF
- | TRBJ2-5 | 15 | TRBV29-1 | - | TGCAGCGCACATCTTCCGACGGGTATCCAAGAGACCCAGTACTTC | CSAHLPTGIQETQYF
- | TRBJ2-7 | 16 | TRBV28 | TRBD1 | TGTGCCAGCAGTGGGACCGGGACAGGGGTCATGTACGAGCAGTACTTC | CASSGTGTGVMYEQYF
- | TRBJ2-7 | 19 | TRBV30 | TRBD2 | TGTGCCTGGAGGAGGGAGCGTTGGCGGGGGGGCGACTCATCCTACGAGCAGTACTTC | CAWRRERWRGGDSSYEQYF
- | TRBJ1-1 | 14 | TRBV6-5 | - | TGTGCCAGCAGCACAACAGGCCCCAACACTGAAGCTTTCTTT | CASSTTGPNTEAFF
few | TRBJ1-2 | 15 | TRBV5-4 | TRBD1 | TGTGCCAGCAGCCGCCGGGACAGGGGATCCGATGGCTACACCTTC | CASSRRDRGSDGYTF
- | TRBJ1-5 | 16 | TRBV30 | - | TGTGCCTGGAGTCACCGGGTAGGGGGGGGAAAGCAGCCCCAGCATTTT | CAWSHRVGGGKQPQHF
once | TRBJ2-3 | 15 | TRBV24-1 | - | TGTGCCACCAGTGACCCAAGCCGAGAGCGAGATACGCAGTATTTT | CATSDPSRERDTQYF
- | TRBJ1-2 | 14 | TRBV18 | - | TGTGCCAGCTCACCAGGGGACTCCACCTATGGCTACACCTTC | CASSPGDSTYGYTF
- | TRBJ2-6 | 16 | TRBV19 | - | TGTGCCAGTAGGATCGCCACTCCCTCTGGGGCCAACGTCCTGACTTTC | CASRIATPSGANVLTF